These 18 T cell receptor beta chains came from one sample sequenced in a study of response to subunit inactivated influenza vaccine. TCRdb independently ran MiXCR on the RT-PCR reads; one entry per CDR3 protein. The sample records roughly 290,000 distinct CDR3 sequences, roughly 22% being singletons. Sample: PBMCs from blood, taken roughly 20 months after vaccination. The receptors derive from a man aged 45 to 70 who received an inactivated influenza vaccine.

This clonotype was counted only a few times. The chain is built from TRBV9 and TRBJ2-3; the match to TRBD1 covers 9 bases. V lost 3 bases, J lost 2 bases, and 7 bases stayed unmatched. From germline, CDR1 is SGDLS and CDR2 YYNGEE. The CDR3 sequence is 16 residues long. The CDR3 spells CASSALQGAFTDTQYF. In DNA form, the CDR3 reads TGTGCCAGCAGCGCTTTACAGGGGGCCTTCACAGATACGCAGTATTTT.

The chain has TRBV12-3 or TRBV12-4 and TRBJ2-7, with no clear D. V shed 3 bases and J shed 5 bases, with 8 bases lying between them. This CDR3 region has 12 residues. The CDR3 reads CASSFPGNEQYF. The CDR3 DNA follows: TGTGCCAGCAGTTTCCCCGGTAACGAGCAGTACTTC.

This clonotype has only a few counts. This chain joins TRBV7-9 and TRBJ1-1, with unresolved D. Germline loops: CDR1 SEHNR, CDR2 FQNEAQ (reference sequence). The length of the CDR3 is 12 residues. V lost 1 base to trimming and J lost 7 bases, with 7 bases between them. The CDR3 region has the DNA TGTGCCAGCAGCTTAGTGGGCGGTGAAGCTTTCTTT. Its protein is CASSLVGGEAFF.

In nucleotides, the CDR3 is TGTGCCAGCAGCCAGAATCCGGGACTAGCGGACCAAGAGACCCAGTACTTC. This gives the protein CASSQNPGLADQETQYF. The chain carries TRBV4-2 and TRBJ2-5; 11 positions agree with TRBD2. After removal of 3 bases from V and 0 bases from J, the junction contained 6 bases not matched to a gene. The CDR3 spans 17 residues. Germline CDR1 LGHNA, CDR2 YNFKEQ.

This clonotype was seen more than once but under ten times. V usage is TRBV6-1 and J usage is TRBJ1-2, with 9 bases lining up with TRBD1. V gave up 6 bases and J gave up 13 bases; unmatched junction bases: 18. Germline V gene lookup returns CDR1 MNHNS and CDR2 SASEGT. This CDR3 comprises 15 residues. The CDR3 region is CASRSSRDRASLATF. CDR3 bases: TGTGCCAGCAGAAGTTCCCGGGACAGGGCGTCGTTGGCCACCTTC.

This clonotype was detected only a few times. V is TRBV6-5 and J is TRBJ2-7, with TRBD2 matching 10 bases. Germline CDR1 is MNHEY and CDR2 is SVGAGI. This CDR3 has 14 amino acids. The ends lost 4 bases at V and 5 bases at J; junction bases unmatched: 5. The chain's CDR3 is CASSFSSGSHEQYF. Here the CDR3 DNA reads TGTGCCAGCAGTTTTTCTAGCGGGAGTCACGAGCAGTACTTC.

This clonotype was observed a few times. The genes are TRBV12-3 or TRBV12-4 and TRBJ1-5, with 8 bases aligning to TRBD1. J lost 7 bases, V lost 6 bases, and 11 bases had no gene match. The length of the CDR3 is 15 residues. The DNA of the CDR3 is TGTGCCAGCAGGGCGGCAGGGGGCGCTGGGCAGCCCCAGCATTTT. It translates to CASRAAGGAGQPQHF.

This clonotype has more than one count but fewer than ten. The V gene is TRBV12-3 or TRBV12-4, the J gene TRBJ1-4; the D is unclear. With 5 bases removed from V and 11 bases from J, the gap between germline ends came to 18 bases. The length of the CDR3 is 14 residues. This CDR3 reads CASSPGVIPWKLFF. CDR3 nucleotides: TGTGCCAGCAGTCCCGGGGTAATACCGTGGAAACTGTTTTTT.

The rearrangement joins TRBV12-3 or TRBV12-4 to TRBJ1-5; perhaps TRBD1 as D (6 bases). The CDR3 has 14 residues. V was clipped by 6 bases and J by 7 bases, with 16 bases between them. Written as DNA, the CDR3 is TGTGCCAGCAGGGTAGGGGGAGATACCCAGCCCCAGCATTTT. Protein: CASRVGGDTQPQHF.

This clonotype was picked up many times. The rearrangement uses TRBV5-5 and TRBJ1-5; weak D call: TRBD1 (5 bases). CDR3 length equals 15 residues. Between the trimmed V and J ends, which lost 4 bases and 1 base, there was a span of 12 bases. Germline V gene sequence: CDR1 SGHKS, CDR2 YYEKEE (reference sequence). CDR3 loop: CASSPGKTSNQPQHF. The CDR3, as DNA: TGTGCCAGCAGCCCAGGGAAGACAAGCAATCAGCCCCAGCATTTT.

The chain has TRBV11-2 and TRBJ2-4; 7 positions agree with TRBD2. This CDR3 is built from 16 residues. Germline V lookup: CDR1 SGHAT, CDR2 FQNNGV. V gave up 1 base and J gave up 1 base; unmatched junction bases: 4. CDR3 in amino acids: CASSLVGEGAKNIQYF. The DNA for the CDR3 is TGTGCCAGCAGCTTAGTAGGGGAGGGGGCCAAAAACATTCAGTACTTC.

The chain employs TRBV9 and TRBJ2-2; D unclear. Trimming shortened V by 2 bases and J by 5 bases, and 4 bases separated the two germline ends. This CDR3 is 12 amino acids long. The germline CDR1 and CDR2 sequences are SGDLS and YYNGEE. The CDR3 protein is CASSVTTGELFF. CDR3 bases: TGTGCCAGCAGCGTTACTACCGGGGAGCTGTTTTTT.

The chain has TRBV6-2 or TRBV6-3 and TRBJ1-2; possible D gene TRBD1, 5 bases. The ends were cut back, 5 bases at V and 3 bases at J, with 16 bases in the middle. This CDR3 is built from 15 residues. Germline CDR1 is MNHEY and CDR2 is SVGEGT. Written as DNA, the CDR3 is TGTGCCAGCAGTCGAGGGGCCCGGAGCGACTATGGCTACACCTTC. Its protein is CASSRGARSDYGYTF.

This clonotype was counted at least ten times. V usage is TRBV19 and J usage is TRBJ1-5; possible D gene TRBD1, 5 bases. The V gene's germline CDR1 is LNHDA and CDR2 SQIVND (reference sequence). CDR3 length equals 16 residues. V was pared by 3 bases and J by 2 bases, with 14 bases between. As DNA, the CDR3 is TGTGCCAGTAGTATTACGGGGCAGAGAGGCAATCAGCCCCAGCATTTT. This gives the protein CASSITGQRGNQPQHF.

This clonotype came up many times. The V and J genes are TRBV7-8 and TRBJ1-2, with D hard to call. The CDR3 is 13 amino acids. V was pared by 5 bases and J by 2 bases, with 9 bases between. CDR1 SGHVS and CDR2 FQNEAQ come from the germline V gene. CDR3 amino acids: CASSHDRNYGYTF. The CDR3 nucleotides are TGTGCCAGCAGCCACGACCGAAACTATGGCTACACCTTC.

The genes are TRBV12-3 or TRBV12-4 and TRBJ2-2; maybe TRBD1 (6 bases). The CDR3 covers 15 residues. V lost 5 bases to trimming and J lost 2 bases, with 12 bases between them. CDR3 nucleotides: TGTGCCAGCAGTCCCCGACAGGCAAACACCGGGGAGCTGTTTTTT. It is translated as CASSPRQANTGELFF.

The rearrangement joins TRBV12-3 or TRBV12-4 to TRBJ1-6; the D is unclear. V was pared by 2 bases and J by 7 bases, with 6 bases between. The CDR3 length is 13 residues. This CDR3 is CASSLNSNSPLHF. As DNA, the CDR3 is TGTGCCAGCAGTTTAAACAGCAATTCACCCCTCCACTTT.

This chain links TRBV2 with TRBJ1-5, with D unclear. Germline loops: CDR1 SNHLY, CDR2 FYNNEI. The CDR3 is made up of 14 amino acids. The V end was cut by 1 base, the J end by 4 bases, with 8 bases between. Here the CDR3 reads CASSEDIVNQPQHF. The CDR3 nucleotides read TGTGCCAGCAGTGAAGATATAGTAAATCAGCCCCAGCATTTT. The full variable domain, its missing parts supplied by reference TRBV2 and TRBJ1-5, is EPEVTQTPSHQVTQMGQEVILRCVPISNHLYFYWYRQILGQKVEFLVSFYNNEISEKSEIFDDQFSVERPDGSNFTLKIRSTKLEDSAMYFCASSEDIVNQPQHFGDGTRLSIL.